This T cell receptor (beta chain) was sequenced in a study of cytomegalovirus exposure and HLA in healthy donors. About the research overall: Early released data had roughly 81 million unique TCRs, all coming from HLA-typed donors.

The ends lost 0 bases at V and 2 bases at J; junction bases unmatched: 5. The CDR3 is 16 residues long. Germline-derived CDR1 and CDR2 are MNHEY and SVGAGI. It was with 60 Vbeta and 13 Jbeta primers that the PCR ran. This table comes from immunoSEQ multiplex PCR, and its TCRdb copy is limited to in-frame clones, with some not included. The profile covers 100,000 to 150,000 clones, with approximately 84% appearing a single time and under 3% taken by the ten largest. The study, taken as a whole, reports: Segments of the TCR beta V type were, in most cases, productive about 87% or about 30% of the time in an earlier analysis. Several of the most significant clusters appeared linked to common viral pathogens, based on a later analysis.

Comments on this clone: Its antigen is not identified.

Healthy bone marrow donors supplied every sample. The chain has TRBV6-5 and TRBJ1-2, with TRBD1 identical over 8 bases. This clonotype originated in a boy aged 2 to 9 in good health and CMV-seronegative. Sequencing input: PBMCs. The CDR3 here is CASSYSPGGDNYGYTF. DNA of the CDR3: TGTGCCAGCAGTTACTCTCCAGGGGGCGACAACTATGGCTACACCTTC.